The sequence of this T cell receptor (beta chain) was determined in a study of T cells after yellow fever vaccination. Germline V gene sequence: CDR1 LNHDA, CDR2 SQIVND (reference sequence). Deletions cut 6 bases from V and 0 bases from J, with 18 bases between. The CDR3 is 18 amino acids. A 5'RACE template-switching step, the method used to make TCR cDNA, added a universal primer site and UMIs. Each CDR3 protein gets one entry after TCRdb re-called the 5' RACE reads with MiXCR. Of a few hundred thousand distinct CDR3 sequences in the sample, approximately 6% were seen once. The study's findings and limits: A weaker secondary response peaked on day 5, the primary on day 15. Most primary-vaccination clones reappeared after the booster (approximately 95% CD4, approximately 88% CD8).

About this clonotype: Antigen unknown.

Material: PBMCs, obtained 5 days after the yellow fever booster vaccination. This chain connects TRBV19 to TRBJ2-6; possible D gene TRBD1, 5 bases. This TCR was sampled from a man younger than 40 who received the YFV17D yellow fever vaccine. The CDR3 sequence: CASRDLGQALSGANVLTF. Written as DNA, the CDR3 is TGTGCCAGTAGGGACCTCGGACAAGCCCTCTCTGGGGCCAACGTCCTGACTTTC.